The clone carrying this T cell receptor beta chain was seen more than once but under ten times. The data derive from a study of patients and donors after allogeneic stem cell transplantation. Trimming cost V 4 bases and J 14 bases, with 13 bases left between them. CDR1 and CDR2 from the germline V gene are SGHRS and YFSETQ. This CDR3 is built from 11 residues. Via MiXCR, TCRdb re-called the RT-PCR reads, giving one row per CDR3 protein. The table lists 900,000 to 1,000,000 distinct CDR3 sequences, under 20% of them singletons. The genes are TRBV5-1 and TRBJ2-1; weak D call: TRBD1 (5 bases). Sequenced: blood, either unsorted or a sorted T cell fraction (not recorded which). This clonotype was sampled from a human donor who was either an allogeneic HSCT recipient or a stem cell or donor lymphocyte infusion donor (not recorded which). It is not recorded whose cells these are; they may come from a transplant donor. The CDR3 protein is CASSPDIVKFF. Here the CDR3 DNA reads TGCGCCAGCAGCCCGGACATAGTCAAGTTCTTC.